This T cell receptor beta chain was identified during a study of spatial heterogeneity in lung cancer (dated by TCRdb to between 2018 and 2021). For the study in its entirety: Beta-chain transcripts were consistently detected in greater numbers than alpha-chain transcripts, which likely reflected higher beta-chain transcript abundance. In the raw uncorrected reads, each unique combination of TCR and UMI appeared on average more than ten times. Both alpha and beta chains were TCR-sequenced in 220 or so tumor regions, about 69 matched nontumor lung samples and around 54 PBMC samples obtained at surgery. The study linked features of the TCR repertoire to counts of nonsynonymous mutations, which were determined by whole-exome sequencing of tumor tissue. In non-small cell lung cancer, the study quantitatively compared TCR alpha and beta repertoires across several tumor regions, matched nontumor lung, and blood.

This specimen's time point label, interpreted: sample taken at primary tumor resection. Samples were obtained from 72 patients with early-stage, untreated non-small cell lung cancer from the lung TRACERx cohort. Whole RNA extracted from tumor and nontumor lung tissue, or from cryopreserved PBMC samples, was used for TCR sequencing without cell sorting. A patient was chosen for TCR sequencing only when enough RNA was available from at least two tumor regions. What the authors observed across the whole study: Confirming at a functional level the hypothesis that regional TCRs recognize regional mutations was considered to require additional single-cell paired TCR alpha and beta sequencing. Ubiquitous expanded tumor TCRs were detected in blood more often at tumor resection than at routine follow-up.

Worth noting for this clonotype: Its antigen remains unidentified. No much larger clone exists at a distance of one base, and base qualities are not known.

Library creation used 5' RACE. The data were produced on a NextSeq 500. In the TCR library protocol, a unique molecular identifier was attached to each TCR cDNA molecule so that PCR and sequencing errors could be corrected. The study's own analysis went as follows. TCR identification, UMI-based error correction and CDR3 extraction were all carried out with Decombinator tools. TCRs above a frequency of 2 per 1,000, corresponding to the top 1% of the tumor frequency distribution, were defined as expanded. Renyi diversity was computed with the R vegan package after each repertoire had been subsampled 100 times to 5,000 TCRs. CDR3 similarity networks were constructed using string-kernel similarity of amino acid triplets, with links drawn between CDR3s whose pairwise similarity was above 0.82. TCRdb handled the public reads itself, with Q25 trimming in fastp and clone calling in MiXCR, and kept productive beta chains. Duplicate CDR3 protein sequences are folded into a single record with the most common DNA and genes. The V and J calls follow TCRdb's processing rather than the paper's. For this sample the table gives around 92,000 distinct CDR3 sequences, of which less than 15% were detected only once. Of the sample, just over 40% falls within the top ten clones.

In the germline V gene, CDR1 corresponds to SGHTA and CDR2 to FQGTGA. At the junction V is shortened by 5 bases and J by 7 bases, with 10 bases in between. From cysteine to phenylalanine, the CDR3 is 12 amino acids long. Solely the CDR3 DNA is kept, with 36 bases framed from the first base. The sequence links TRBV7-3 to TRBJ2-3; the D gene cannot be resolved reliably. This TCR was sampled from a male donor with early-stage non-small cell lung cancer. The sample in question was PBMCs, obtained at surgery. CDR3 sequence: CASSVPENTQYF. In nucleotide form, the sequence is TGTGCCAGCAGCGTTCCGGAGAATACGCAGTATTTT.